The sequence of this T cell receptor (beta chain) was determined in a study of blood T cell repertoires in COVID-19. Study summary: The United States, Italy and Spain supplied acute and convalescent COVID-19 samples. PBMCs, B-cell-depleted T cells, or T cells provided the cDNA or gDNA that made up the material.

From germline, CDR1 is SGHNT and CDR2 YENEEA. The CDR3 totals 14 residues. V was pared by 4 bases and J by 2 bases, with 3 bases of the junction left unmatched. Some clones are missing from TCRdb's copy, which holds only in-frame ones; the method was immunoSEQ multiplex PCR. This sample has around 65,000 clones; 82% occur once, and the top ten carry roughly 16%. The chain uses TRBV11-3 and TRBJ2-3; 7 bases line up with TRBD2. Sequencing input: peripheral blood. This receptor was taken from an elderly man with active COVID-19. CDR3 DNA sequence: TGTGCCAGCAGCTCCCGGGGGGTCACAGATACGCAGTATTTT. Translation: CASSSRGVTDTQYF.